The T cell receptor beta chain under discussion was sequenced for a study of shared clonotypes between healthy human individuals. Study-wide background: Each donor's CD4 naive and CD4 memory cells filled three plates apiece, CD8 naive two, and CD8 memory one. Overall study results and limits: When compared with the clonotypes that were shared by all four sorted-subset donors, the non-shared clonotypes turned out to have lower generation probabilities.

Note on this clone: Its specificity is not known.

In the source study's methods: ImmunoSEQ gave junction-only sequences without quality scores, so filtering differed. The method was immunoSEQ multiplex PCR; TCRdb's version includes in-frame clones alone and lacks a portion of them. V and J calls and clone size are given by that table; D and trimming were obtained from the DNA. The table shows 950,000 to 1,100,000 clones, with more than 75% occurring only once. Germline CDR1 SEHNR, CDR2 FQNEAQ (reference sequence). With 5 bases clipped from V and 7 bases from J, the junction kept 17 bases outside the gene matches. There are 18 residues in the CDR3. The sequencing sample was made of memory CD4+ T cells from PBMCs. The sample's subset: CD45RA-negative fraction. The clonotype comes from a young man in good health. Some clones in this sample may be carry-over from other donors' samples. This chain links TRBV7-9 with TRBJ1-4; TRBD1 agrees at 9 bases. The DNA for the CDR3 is TGTGCCAGCAGCCAACAACGACAGGGGGGAGCGGATGGTGAAAAACTGTTTTTT. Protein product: CASSQQRQGGADGEKLFF.